There are a few counts of the clone carrying this T cell receptor (beta chain). This record comes from a study of blood T cell repertoires in COVID-19. Study at large: PBMCs, B-cell-depleted T cells, or T cells provided the cDNA or gDNA that made up the material.

Method: immunoSEQ multiplex PCR; TCRdb's copy keeps in-frame clones and lacks some. The repertoire includes about 200,000 clones, about 86% of them detected once, and around 7% sits in the top ten. Participants had their cohort set by participant-reported clinical history. Sequencing input: PBMCs or T cells enriched from blood (not recorded which). This clonotype was sampled from a man aged 35-49 years who had recovered from COVID-19.

The CDR3 spells CASSLSTGSSYGYTF. The CDR3 DNA follows: TGTGCCAGCAGCCTATCGACAGGGAGTAGCTATGGCTACACCTTC. The chain carries TRBV7-2 and TRBJ1-2; the match to TRBD1 covers 7 bases. CDR1 is SGHTA and CDR2 is FQGNSA in the germline V gene. V dropped 5 bases and J dropped 4; count of bases not matched to a gene: 10. The CDR3 has 15 residues.